The 23 T cell receptor beta chains below come from one sample, sequenced in a study of blood T cell repertoires in COVID-19. The repertoire was sequenced with immunoSEQ multiplex PCR; TCRdb's copy has only in-frame clones and lacks some. Of 300,000 to 350,000 clones listed, 90% are singletons. What was sequenced was peripheral blood. These receptors all stem from a woman aged 40 to 50 with COVID-19, enrolled during active disease.

The CDR3 is CASSGRQGVREKLFF. The CDR3 coding sequence is TGTGCCAGCAGTGGGAGACAGGGGGTGAGGGAAAAACTGTTTTTT. This rearrangement joins TRBV6-6 to TRBJ1-4, with 9 bases matching TRBD1. CDR1 and CDR2 from the germline V gene are MNHNY and SVGAGI (reference sequence). The V and J ends lost 5 bases and 8 bases, in that order; junction bases with no gene match: 9. This CDR3 comprises 15 residues.

This sequence joins TRBV25-1 and TRBJ2-5; 8 bases fit TRBD1. The CDR3 is made up of 15 amino acids. J lost 2 bases, V lost 5 bases, and 7 bases had no gene match. CDR1 MGHDK and CDR2 SYGVNS come from the germline V gene. CDR3 in amino acids: CASSSQDRAQETQYF. The CDR3 coding sequence is TGTGCCAGCAGTTCCCAGGACAGGGCACAAGAGACCCAGTACTTC.

This chain uses TRBV7-8 with TRBJ1-3; D unresolved. Per the germline V gene, CDR1 is SGHVS and CDR2 is FQNEAQ. The CDR3 extends over 14 amino acids. Trimming took 5 bases from V and 2 from J, leaving 10 bases between them. CDR3 region: CASSLDGAGNTIYF. CDR3 bases: TGTGCCAGCAGCCTCGATGGAGCTGGAAACACCATATATTTT.

The genes are TRBV28 and TRBJ2-2, with 10 nucleotides matching TRBD1. The CDR3 contains 15 residues. Trimming removed 5 bases from V and 6 bases from J; junction bases left unmatched: 6. CDR1 is MDHEN, CDR2 SYDVKM, per germline. CDR3 nucleotide sequence: TGTGCCAGCAGTCCCGGACAGGGGGTCCCCGGGGAGCTGTTTTTT. Translating it yields CASSPGQGVPGELFF.

This clone was detected only once. The rearrangement uses TRBV7-9 and TRBJ1-3, with D hard to call. The CDR3 consists of 15 residues. Trimming shortened V by 2 bases and J by 1 base, and 9 bases separated the two germline ends. In germline, CDR1 is SEHNR, CDR2 FQNEAQ (reference sequence). CDR3 in amino acids: CASSLQDLSGNTIYF. The CDR3 DNA reads TGTGCCAGCAGCTTACAGGATCTATCTGGAAACACCATATATTTT. The entire variable domain, with the rest obtained from reference TRBV7-9 and TRBJ1-3, is as follows: DTGVSQNPRHKITKRGQNVTFRCDPISEHNRLYWYRQTLGQGPEFLTYFQNEAQLEKSRLLSDRFSAERPKGSFSTLEIQRTEQGDSAMYLCASSLQDLSGNTIYFGEGSWLTVV.

This clone was counted once. The chain carries TRBV5-4 and TRBJ2-1, with 12 bases identical to TRBD2. The V segment lost 4 bases and the J segment 4 bases; nucleotides outside the gene matches: 3. Germline V gene data show CDR1 as SGHNT and CDR2 as YYREEE (reference sequence). The CDR3 totals 15 residues. The chain's CDR3 is CASSTGTSGYNEQFF. CDR3 sequence (DNA): TGTGCCAGCAGCACCGGGACTAGCGGGTACAATGAGCAGTTCTTC.

The V gene is TRBV10-3, the J gene TRBJ2-7, with 8 bases lining up with TRBD2. The ends lost 0 bases at V and 3 bases at J; junction bases unmatched: 13. Germline assignment: CDR1 ENHRY and CDR2 SYGVKD. The CDR3 is 18 amino acids. This chain's CDR3 is CAISESLFNRGGLYEQYF. The CDR3 DNA reads as TGTGCCATCAGTGAGTCGTTATTCAATCGGGGGGGCCTCTACGAGCAGTACTTC.

This rearrangement joins TRBV5-1 to TRBJ2-2; D is unclear. Trimming shortened V by 3 bases and J by 5 bases, and 11 bases separated the two germline ends. The CDR3 is made up of 14 amino acids. Germline CDR1 and CDR2: SGHRS and YFSETQ. CDR3: CASSYGSSTGELFF. Written as DNA, the CDR3 is TGCGCCAGCAGCTACGGGTCCTCGACCGGGGAGCTGTTTTTT. Supplemented by reference TRBV5-1 and TRBJ2-2, the full variable domain reads KAGVTQTPRYLIKTRGQQVTLSCSPISGHRSVSWYQQTPGQGLQFLFEYFSETQRNKGNFPGRFSGRQFSNSRSEMNVSTLELGDSALYLCASSYGSSTGELFFGEGSRLTVL.

The chain joins TRBV7-8 to TRBJ1-1; TRBD1 matches at 7 bases. This CDR3 has 14 residues. V lost 5 bases to trimming and J lost 7 bases; unmatched junction nucleotides: 10. Germline V gene sequence: CDR1 SGHVS, CDR2 FQNEAQ. The CDR3 reads CASSLLPRDSEAFF. The CDR3 DNA follows: TGTGCCAGCAGCCTGCTTCCCCGGGACAGTGAAGCTTTCTTT.

J is TRBJ1-4 and V is TRBV21-1; the tabulated D call, TRBD1, remains unverified against the DNA. TRBV21-1 represents a pseudogene. This CDR3 has 16 amino acids. In DNA form, the CDR3 reads TGTGCCAGCAGCAAAGATCCGGGACAGCAAAATGAAAAACTGTTTTTT. It translates to CASSKDPGQQNEKLFF.

The chain links TRBV11-3 to TRBJ2-1, with 7 bases matching TRBD2. Looked up from germline, CDR1 is SGHNT and CDR2 is YENEEA. The CDR3 consists of 16 residues. V gave up 5 bases and J gave up 5 bases; unmatched junction bases: 12. CDR3: CASSLHVGGGNNEQFF. CDR3 DNA sequence: TGTGCCAGCAGCCTCCACGTTGGGGGGGGAAACAATGAGCAGTTCTTC.

The rearrangement links TRBV7-2 to TRBJ1-2; D is undetermined. Germline loops: CDR1 SGHTA, CDR2 FQGNSA. With 1 base removed from V and 4 bases from J, the gap between germline ends came to 13 bases. This CDR3 region has 15 residues. CDR3 sequence reads: CASSLEPQTSYGYTF. CDR3 coding DNA: TGTGCCAGCAGCTTAGAACCCCAGACTAGCTATGGCTACACCTTC. The entire variable domain, with the rest obtained from reference TRBV7-2 and TRBJ1-2, is as follows: GAGVSQSPSNKVTEKGKDVELRCDPISGHTALYWYRQSLGQGLEFLIYFQGNSAPDKSGLPSDRFSAERTGGSVSTLTIQRTQQEDSAVYLCASSLEPQTSYGYTFGSGTRLTVV.

This chain uses TRBV30 with TRBJ2-3; D is possibly TRBD2 (6 bases). Trimming removed 5 bases at V and 0 bases at J, with 15 bases between. Germline CDR1 reads GTSNPN; CDR2 reads SVGIG (reference sequence). This CDR3 is built from 15 residues. The DNA of the CDR3 is TGTGCCTGGCGGGGGACTCTCCTTAGCACAGATACGCAGTATTTT. Translating gives CAWRGTLLSTDTQYF.

This chain connects TRBV5-1 to TRBJ1-3; unclear D gene. CDR3 size: 15 residues. Germline values: CDR1 SGHRS, CDR2 YFSETQ. Trimming stripped 2 bases from V and 0 bases from J, with 9 bases between. The CDR3 region is CASSFGGSSGNTIYF. The CDR3 region has the DNA TGCGCCAGCAGCTTTGGAGGGAGCTCTGGAAACACCATATATTTT. Filled out from reference TRBV5-1 and TRBJ1-3, the complete variable domain reads KAGVTQTPRYLIKTRGQQVTLSCSPISGHRSVSWYQQTPGQGLQFLFEYFSETQRNKGNFPGRFSGRQFSNSRSEMNVSTLELGDSALYLCASSFGGSSGNTIYFGEGSWLTVV.

This chain joins TRBV6-4 and TRBJ2-1; perhaps TRBD1 as D (6 bases). Germline CDR1 MRHNA, CDR2 SNTAGT. V lost 2 bases, J lost 5 bases, and 7 bases lay in between. CDR3 length: 13 amino acids. CDR3 bases: TGTGCCAGCAGTGACAGGGGGAACAATGAGCAGTTCTTC. This codes for CASSDRGNNEQFF.

The chain combines TRBV9 with TRBJ2-6; D not resolved. The germline V gene encodes CDR1 SGDLS and CDR2 YYNGEE. The CDR3 runs 14 residues. Trimming pared 2 bases from V and 0 bases from J, leaving 3 bases between. The CDR3 region is CASSVSSGANVLTF. CDR3 nucleotide sequence: TGTGCCAGCAGCGTCAGCTCTGGGGCCAACGTCCTGACTTTC.

The chain links TRBV3-1 (or the pseudogene TRBV3-2) to TRBJ2-1; weak D call: TRBD2 (5 bases). The V gene lost 0 bases and the J gene lost 10 bases, with 19 bases spanning the gap. Germline V gene lookup returns CDR1 LGHDT and CDR2 YNNKEL (reference sequence). CDR3 length equals 16 residues. The CDR3 spells CASSQESRDKRREQFF. The DNA of the CDR3 is TGTGCCAGCAGCCAAGAATCCAGAGACAAAAGGAGGGAGCAGTTCTTC.

V and J are TRBV28 and TRBJ2-5; D might be TRBD2 (6 bases). Germline assignment: CDR1 MDHEN and CDR2 SYDVKM. The CDR3 sequence is 14 residues long. V lost 4 bases and J lost 2, with 11 bases in between. The CDR3 reads CASSSGDLQETQYF. CDR3 coding DNA: TGTGCCAGCAGTTCCGGGGACTTACAAGAGACCCAGTACTTC.

This sequence joins TRBV18 and TRBJ2-7; 7 nucleotides line up with TRBD2. The CDR3 contains 15 residues. Losses at the gene ends were 1 base for V and 0 bases for J; bases not matched to a gene: 3. Germline V gives CDR1 KGHSH, CDR2 LQKENI. The CDR3 protein is CASSPLAGDSYEQYF. CDR3 in DNA: TGTGCCAGCTCACCACTAGCGGGTGACTCCTACGAGCAGTACTTC.

The V gene is TRBV9, the J gene TRBJ1-4, with 7 bases that match TRBD1. This CDR3 contains 16 residues. Germline values: CDR1 SGDLS, CDR2 YYNGEE. J was trimmed by 6 bases and V by 7 bases; bases with no gene match: 15. In DNA, the CDR3 is TGTGCCAGCGCACGACGGACAGGACTACAAGATGAAAAACTGTTTTTT. It translates to CASARRTGLQDEKLFF.

The chain couples TRBV7-3 to TRBJ2-2; maybe TRBD2 (6 bases). V lost 0 bases and J 3 bases, leaving 11 bases between the germline ends. The CDR3 totals 16 residues. Looked up from germline, CDR1 is SGHTA and CDR2 is FQGTGA. The CDR3: CASSLTFGSDTGELFF. Written as DNA, the CDR3 is TGTGCCAGCAGCTTAACGTTCGGGAGTGACACCGGGGAGCTGTTTTTT.

This clone has a single count. The chain has TRBV7-9 and TRBJ2-5; 12 nucleotides agree with TRBD2. The V gene's germline CDR1 is SEHNR and CDR2 FQNEAQ (reference sequence). This CDR3 comprises 18 residues. With V trimmed by 7 bases and J by 2 bases, 14 bases remained unmatched. CDR3 residues: CASTTLPRTSGAQETQYF. CDR3 coding DNA: TGTGCCAGCACCACACTTCCAAGGACTAGCGGGGCACAAGAGACCCAGTACTTC.

The chain combines TRBV5-8 with TRBJ1-5, with TRBD1 identical over 8 bases. Trimming took 3 bases from V and 8 from J; bases not matched to a gene: 19. The CDR3 extends over 18 amino acids. CDR1 and CDR2 (germline): SGHTS, YDEGEE. CDR3 amino acids: CASSSPGTGALGRKPQHF. The CDR3 coding sequence is TGTGCCAGCAGCTCCCCCGGGACAGGAGCCCTAGGGAGGAAGCCCCAGCATTTT.